This TCR beta chain was sequenced for a study of tumor-infiltrating lymphocytes in localized non-small cell lung cancer. Looking at the study overall: Tumor tissue and non-adjacent uninvolved lung came from each patient.

Generated by immunoSEQ multiplex PCR, the TCRdb table keeps only in-frame clones and is missing some. Of about 9,300 clones in the sample, roughly 80% are singletons; the top ten hold roughly 17%. The V segment lost 6 bases and the J segment 6 bases; nucleotides outside the gene matches: 5. This CDR3 has 12 residues. In germline, CDR1 is SNHLY, CDR2 FYNNEI. The receptor was derived from a human donor with non-small cell lung cancer. Sequences were obtained from uninvolved lung tissue not adjacent to the tumor. The J gene is TRBJ2-7, the V gene TRBV2; TRBD2 agrees at 7 bases. This CDR3 is CASSRAGTEQYF. DNA of the CDR3: TGTGCCAGCAGCAGAGCGGGGACCGAGCAGTACTTC. Supplemented by reference TRBV2 and TRBJ2-7, the full variable domain reads EPEVTQTPSHQVTQMGQEVILRCVPISNHLYFYWYRQILGQKVEFLVSFYNNEISEKSEIFDDQFSVERPDGSNFTLKIRSTKLEDSAMYFCASSRAGTEQYFGPGTRLTVT.